The 32 T cell receptor beta chains in this list originate from one sample, sequenced in a study of blood T cell repertoires in COVID-19. Clones were sequenced by immunoSEQ multiplex PCR, and TCRdb holds only the in-frame ones, with some missing. The sample shows over 45,000 clones, 70% to 90% of them seen only once. What was sequenced was peripheral blood. The receptor set was obtained from a human donor in a cohort sampled during active COVID-19.

The chain uses TRBV6-5 and TRBJ2-7; TRBD1 matches at 7 bases. There are 12 residues in the CDR3. Germline CDR1 MNHEY, CDR2 SVGAGI. J was trimmed by 6 bases and V by 3 bases; bases with no gene match: 2. This CDR3 reads CASSYSGGEQYF. CDR3 DNA sequence: TGTGCCAGCAGTTATTCAGGGGGCGAGCAGTACTTC.

The V gene is TRBV4-3, the J gene TRBJ1-4; D unresolved. Germline CDR1 is LGHNA and CDR2 is YSLEER. Trimming took 0 bases from V and 7 from J, leaving 12 bases between them. The CDR3 contains 15 residues. The CDR3 nucleotides read TGCGCCAGCAGCCAAGATCCAAGCCCGCTTGAAAAACTGTTTTTT. Translated, it gives CASSQDPSPLEKLFF.

The rearrangement links TRBV28 to TRBJ1-1, with 7 nucleotides matching TRBD1. This CDR3 is built from 12 residues. V dropped 6 bases and J dropped 7; count of bases not matched to a gene: 5. Germline V CDR1 and CDR2: MDHEN, SYDVKM. CDR3 DNA sequence: TGTGCCAGCAGCGACAGGGTCTATGAAGCTTTCTTT. It yields the protein CASSDRVYEAFF.

For the CDR3, the DNA is TGTGCCACCCGACAGAGCACAGATACGCAGTATTTT. Translating it yields CATRQSTDTQYF. This chain links TRBV6-6 with TRBJ2-3, with a weak D call TRBD1 (5 bases). Germline V gene lookup returns CDR1 MNHNY and CDR2 SVGAGI (reference sequence). Trimming cost V 10 bases and J 0 bases, with 8 bases left between them. This CDR3 spans 12 amino acids.

This clone was detected once. The chain recombines TRBV5-6 with TRBJ1-6, with 9 nucleotides matching TRBD1. The CDR3 totals 14 residues. V was clipped by 5 bases and J by 7 bases; unmatched bases: 4. Germline-derived CDR1 and CDR2 are SGHDT and YYEEEE. CDR3 residues: CASRYGTGNSPLHF. CDR3 in DNA: TGTGCCAGCAGATACGGGACAGGGAATTCACCCCTCCACTTT. The full variable domain, in which reference TRBV5-6 and TRBJ1-6 provide the parts outside the CDR3, is DAGVTQSPTHLIKTRGQQVTLRCSPKSGHDTVSWYQQALGQGPQFIFQYYEEEERQRGNFPDRFSGHQFPNYSSELNVNALLLGDSALYLCASRYGTGNSPLHFGNGTRLTVT.

V gene TRBV28 combines with J gene TRBJ1-6; 7 nucleotides match TRBD1. J gave up 4 bases and V 6 bases, and 6 bases lay outside the gene matches. Germline CDR1 and CDR2: MDHEN and SYDVKM. The CDR3 extends over 15 amino acids. CDR3 nucleotide sequence: TGTGCCAGCAGAACCGACAGGGAATATAATTCACCCCTCCACTTT. It encodes CASRTDREYNSPLHF.

This chain joins TRBV6-5 and TRBJ1-1; D not resolved. CDR1 is MNHEY and CDR2 is SVGAGI in the germline V gene. This CDR3 contains 13 residues. With 2 bases removed from V and 4 bases from J, the gap between germline ends came to 8 bases. The DNA for the CDR3 is TGTGCCAGCAGTTACAGGCGGGGCACTGAAGCTTTCTTT. Translating gives CASSYRRGTEAFF.

The chain uses TRBV7-2 and TRBJ2-2; D perhaps matches TRBD1 (6 bases). The germline V and J ends were trimmed by 6 bases and 2 bases, with 10 bases remaining between them. Germline lookup yields CDR1 SGHTA and CDR2 FQGNSA. The CDR3 runs to 14 residues. Here the CDR3 DNA reads TGTGCCAGCAGGAGGACAGTTAACACCGGGGAGCTGTTTTTT. This gives the protein CASRRTVNTGELFF.

The chain combines TRBV7-8 with TRBJ2-7; 8 bases align to TRBD2. V lost 4 bases and J lost 4; bases outside the gene matches: 6. The length of the CDR3 is 14 residues. CDR1 is SGHVS, CDR2 FQNEAQ, per germline. The CDR3 loop reads CASSSGGGTYEQYF. In DNA form, the CDR3 reads TGTGCCAGCAGCTCGGGCGGGGGGACTTACGAGCAGTACTTC. The whole variable domain, filled in from reference TRBV7-8 and TRBJ2-7, reads GAGVSQSPRYKVAKRGQDVALRCDPISGHVSLFWYQQALGQGPEFLTYFQNEAQLDKSGLPSDRFFAERPEGSVSTLKIQRTQQEDSAVYLCASSSGGGTYEQYFGPGTRLTVT.

The gene calls are TRBV6-1 and TRBJ2-7, with D perhaps matching TRBD2 (7 bases). V gave up 2 bases and J gave up 6 bases, with 23 bases separating them. Germline lookup yields CDR1 MNHNS and CDR2 SASEGT. The CDR3 length is 17 residues. The CDR3 DNA reads TGTGCCAGCAGTGAACAGTTTTTGGGGGGGCCCTGGAGCGAGCAGTACTTC. Translated, it gives CASSEQFLGGPWSEQYF.

This sequence joins TRBV7-2 and TRBJ2-5, with D possibly being TRBD1 (5 bases). The CDR3 contains 14 residues. Germline CDR1 is SGHTA and CDR2 is FQGNSA. Trimming pared 7 bases from V and 5 bases from J, leaving 17 bases between. The CDR3 reads CASTPTQGWETQYF. The CDR3 bases are TGTGCCAGCACCCCGACCCAGGGTTGGGAGACCCAGTACTTC.

CDR3 coding DNA: TGTGCCAGCTCGCCCCCCGACAGGTTGAACACTGAAGCTTTCTTT. Protein sequence: CASSPPDRLNTEAFF. This chain connects TRBV18 to TRBJ1-1, with D possibly TRBD1 on 6 matching bases. Germline CDR1 KGHSH, CDR2 LQKENI. The length of the CDR3 is 15 residues. V was shortened by 6 bases and J by 0 bases, with 14 bases between the two germline ends.

This chain uses TRBV5-6 with TRBJ2-7; 7 nucleotides align to TRBD1. The CDR3 is 14 amino acids. Germline CDR1 is SGHDT and CDR2 is YYEEEE. Trimming took 4 bases from V and 6 from J; bases not matched to a gene: 10. The CDR3 reads CASSRGGRLVEQYF. The DNA of the CDR3 is TGTGCCAGCAGCCGAGGGGGCAGGTTAGTCGAGCAGTACTTC.

This sequence joins TRBV7-9 and TRBJ2-1, with 7 bases lining up with TRBD1. Looked up from germline, CDR1 is SEHNR and CDR2 is FQNEAQ (reference sequence). The length of the CDR3 is 16 residues. J gave up 4 bases and V 2 bases, and 8 bases lay outside the gene matches. As DNA, the CDR3 is TGTGCCAGCAGCTTATTTCAACAGGGGATTTACAATGAGCAGTTCTTC. It encodes CASSLFQQGIYNEQFF.

The chain is built from TRBV7-8 and TRBJ1-5; a possible D gene is TRBD1 (5 bases). The germline CDR1 and CDR2 sequences are SGHVS and FQNEAQ. This CDR3 region has 13 residues. V dropped 7 bases and J dropped 0 bases, with 7 bases sitting between them. The CDR3 DNA sequence: TGTGCCAGCACGGGGGATAGCAATCAGCCCCAGCATTTT. Its protein is CASTGDSNQPQHF.

The J gene is TRBJ2-7, the V gene TRBV19, with 10 bases aligning to TRBD1. CDR1 is LNHDA, CDR2 SQIVND, per germline (reference sequence). V lost 7 bases and J lost 6; bases outside the gene matches: 9. This CDR3 spans 14 amino acids. Written as DNA, the CDR3 is TGTGCCAGTACTAGACAGGGGGCGATTGGCGAGCAGTACTTC. As protein: CASTRQGAIGEQYF.

The chain employs TRBV6-2 or TRBV6-3 and TRBJ1-5, with D perhaps TRBD1 (6 bases). V lost 5 bases, J lost 5 bases, and 7 bases lay in between. The CDR3 length is 12 residues. Germline lookup yields CDR1 MNHEY and CDR2 SVGEGT. CDR3 region: CASSHRDQPQHF. The CDR3 DNA sequence: TGTGCCAGCAGTCACAGGGATCAGCCCCAGCATTTT.

This clone has only a few counts. The rearrangement uses TRBV6-5 and TRBJ1-2, with a tentative D call TRBD1 (6 bases). The CDR3 sequence is 15 residues long. V shed 2 bases and J shed 7 bases, with 17 bases lying between them. Germline V lookup: CDR1 MNHEY, CDR2 SVGAGI. CDR3 DNA sequence: TGTGCCAGCAGTTACCAGGCCCAGGGGCTTAGTGGCTACACCTTC. Translated, it gives CASSYQAQGLSGYTF.

CDR3 in amino acids: CASSLKGVGELFF. In DNA form, the CDR3 reads TGTGCCAGCAGCTTAAAGGGAGTGGGGGAGCTGTTTTTT. J is TRBJ2-2 and V is TRBV7-2; D might be TRBD2 (5 bases). Germline V gene data show CDR1 as SGHTA and CDR2 as FQGNSA. This CDR3 is built from 13 residues. Trimming took 2 bases from V and 8 from J, leaving 9 bases between them.

The V and J genes are TRBV28 and TRBJ1-1; D gene unclear. V gave up 7 bases and J gave up 0 bases, with 15 bases separating them. Germline loops: CDR1 MDHEN, CDR2 SYDVKM. The CDR3 has 15 amino acids. The CDR3 nucleotides read TGTGCCAGCACCACCGGCCGGGAATTGAACACTGAAGCTTTCTTT. Translating gives CASTTGRELNTEAFF.

The genes are TRBV18 and TRBJ2-3; 8 nucleotides match TRBD2. V was pared by 0 bases and J by 6 bases, with 8 bases of the junction left unmatched. Per the germline V gene, CDR1 is KGHSH and CDR2 is LQKENI. The CDR3 consists of 16 residues. CDR3 protein: CASSPPNGGARDTQYF. In nucleotides, the CDR3 is TGTGCCAGCTCACCACCTAACGGGGGGGCGAGGGATACGCAGTATTTT.

The chain recombines TRBV7-2 with TRBJ1-2; D unresolved. There are 13 residues in the CDR3. The V end lost 4 bases, the J end lost 2 bases, and 8 bases lay between the germline ends. CDR1 and CDR2 (germline): SGHTA, FQGNSA. The CDR3 loop reads CASSWTGNYGYTF. The CDR3 DNA is TGTGCCAGCAGCTGGACGGGGAACTATGGCTACACCTTC.

This clone has only a few counts. The gene calls are TRBV7-9 and TRBJ2-7, with 7 bases lining up with TRBD2. Germline V gene lookup returns CDR1 SEHNR and CDR2 FQNEAQ (reference sequence). The CDR3 covers 15 residues. V lost 3 bases, J lost 3 bases, and 8 bases stayed unmatched. The CDR3: CASSFGAGVYYEQYF. The CDR3 DNA reads as TGTGCCAGCAGCTTCGGCGCGGGGGTCTACTACGAGCAGTACTTC.

V gene TRBV4-3 combines with J gene TRBJ2-7; perhaps TRBD1 as D (6 bases). Germline-derived CDR1 and CDR2 are LGHNA and YSLEER. The CDR3 loop spans 16 amino acids. The germline V and J ends were trimmed by 4 bases and 9 bases, with 25 bases remaining between them. The CDR3 DNA follows: TGCGCCAGCAGCCCTCCGATCGAAACAGGGTTCGACGGGCAGTACTTC. Its translation: CASSPPIETGFDGQYF.

This clone was seen a handful of times. The chain uses TRBV24-1 and TRBJ2-7; tentatively, D is TRBD1 (5 bases). The germline V gene encodes CDR1 KGHDR and CDR2 SFDVKD. Trimming removed 8 bases at V and 0 bases at J, with 7 bases between. The CDR3 runs to 12 residues. The CDR3 here is CATKDTSYEQYF. The CDR3 nucleotides are TGTGCCACCAAGGACACCTCCTACGAGCAGTACTTC.

In this sample, this clone turned up once. The J gene is TRBJ1-1, the V gene TRBV3-1 (or the pseudogene TRBV3-2); 8 bases are shared with TRBD1. V trimming: 3 bases; J trimming: 3 bases; junction bases outside the gene matches: 0. The germline CDR1 and CDR2 sequences are LGHDT and YNNKEL (reference sequence). The length of the CDR3 is 13 residues. CDR3 nucleotide sequence: TGTGCCAGCAGCCAGACAGGGGACACTGAAGCTTTCTTT. Its protein is CASSQTGDTEAFF.

The rearrangement links TRBV27 to TRBJ2-7, with D perhaps TRBD1 (7 bases). This CDR3 has 14 amino acids. V lost 11 bases, J lost 5 bases, and 22 bases lay in between. Germline values: CDR1 MNHEY, CDR2 SMNVEV (reference sequence). The CDR3 reads CAFLGGKQGNEQYF. CDR3 DNA sequence: TGTGCCTTTCTGGGGGGTAAACAGGGGAACGAGCAGTACTTC.

The chain recombines TRBV5-1 with TRBJ1-1; D not certain. The CDR3 is 14 residues long. Per germline, CDR1 SGHRS and CDR2 YFSETQ. The germline V and J ends were trimmed by 0 bases and 0 bases, with 6 bases remaining between them. The CDR3 DNA reads as TGCGCCAGCAGCTTGGCCGTTTTGAACACTGAAGCTTTCTTT. Protein: CASSLAVLNTEAFF.

This chain connects TRBV27 to TRBJ1-6, with D perhaps TRBD1 (6 bases). V was clipped by 2 bases and J by 0 bases, with 14 bases between them. This CDR3 has 18 amino acids. The germline V gene has CDR1 MNHEY and CDR2 SMNVEV (reference sequence). This CDR3 reads CASSLLQGPGSYNSPLHF. The CDR3 DNA reads as TGTGCCAGCAGTTTACTCCAGGGGCCCGGCTCCTATAATTCACCCCTCCACTTT.

The chain employs TRBV7-8 and TRBJ1-1; perhaps TRBD1 as D (6 bases). The CDR3 spans 13 residues. Trimming pared 9 bases from V and 3 bases from J, leaving 14 bases between. Germline values: CDR1 SGHVS, CDR2 FQNEAQ. The CDR3 is CASRSGVYTEAFF. The CDR3, as DNA: TGTGCCAGTCGATCAGGGGTATACACTGAAGCTTTCTTT.

The V and J genes are TRBV28 and TRBJ2-3, with D hard to call. V was trimmed by 2 bases and J by 2 bases, leaving 14 bases between them. The CDR3 has 16 residues. Germline CDR1 reads MDHEN; CDR2 reads SYDVKM. CDR3 sequence (DNA): TGTGCCAGCAGTTTAGGAGCCATAGACTTCACAGATACGCAGTATTTT. It encodes CASSLGAIDFTDTQYF.

The genes are TRBV4-2 and TRBJ2-4, with a tentative D call TRBD2 (6 bases). V gave up 0 bases and J gave up 1 base, with 13 bases separating them. CDR1 LGHNA and CDR2 YNFKEQ come from the germline V gene. CDR3 length: 17 amino acids. DNA of the CDR3: TGTGCCAGCAGCCAAGAGAGGGGAGGTAGGGCCAAAAACATTCAGTACTTC. As protein: CASSQERGGRAKNIQYF.